This TCR beta chain emerged from a study of blood T cell repertoires in COVID-19. Repertoires were generated with immunoSEQ multiplex PCR, while TCRdb's copy carries only in-frame clones and drops some. Here the sample spans about 400,000 clones, roughly 89% being singletons. The CDR3 is 15 residues long. V was pared by 6 bases and J by 4 bases, with 16 bases between. Germline-derived CDR1 and CDR2 are MRHNA and SNTAGT. This chain uses TRBV6-4 with TRBJ1-5; a weak D match, TRBD1 (6 bases). The sequenced sample was PBMCs or T cells enriched from blood (not recorded which). This receptor was taken from a woman aged 25 to 39 who had recovered from COVID-19. The CDR3 DNA reads as TGTGCCAGCAGAGAACAGGGATTCTCGAATCAGCCCCAGCATTTT. Translating gives CASREQGFSNQPQHF.